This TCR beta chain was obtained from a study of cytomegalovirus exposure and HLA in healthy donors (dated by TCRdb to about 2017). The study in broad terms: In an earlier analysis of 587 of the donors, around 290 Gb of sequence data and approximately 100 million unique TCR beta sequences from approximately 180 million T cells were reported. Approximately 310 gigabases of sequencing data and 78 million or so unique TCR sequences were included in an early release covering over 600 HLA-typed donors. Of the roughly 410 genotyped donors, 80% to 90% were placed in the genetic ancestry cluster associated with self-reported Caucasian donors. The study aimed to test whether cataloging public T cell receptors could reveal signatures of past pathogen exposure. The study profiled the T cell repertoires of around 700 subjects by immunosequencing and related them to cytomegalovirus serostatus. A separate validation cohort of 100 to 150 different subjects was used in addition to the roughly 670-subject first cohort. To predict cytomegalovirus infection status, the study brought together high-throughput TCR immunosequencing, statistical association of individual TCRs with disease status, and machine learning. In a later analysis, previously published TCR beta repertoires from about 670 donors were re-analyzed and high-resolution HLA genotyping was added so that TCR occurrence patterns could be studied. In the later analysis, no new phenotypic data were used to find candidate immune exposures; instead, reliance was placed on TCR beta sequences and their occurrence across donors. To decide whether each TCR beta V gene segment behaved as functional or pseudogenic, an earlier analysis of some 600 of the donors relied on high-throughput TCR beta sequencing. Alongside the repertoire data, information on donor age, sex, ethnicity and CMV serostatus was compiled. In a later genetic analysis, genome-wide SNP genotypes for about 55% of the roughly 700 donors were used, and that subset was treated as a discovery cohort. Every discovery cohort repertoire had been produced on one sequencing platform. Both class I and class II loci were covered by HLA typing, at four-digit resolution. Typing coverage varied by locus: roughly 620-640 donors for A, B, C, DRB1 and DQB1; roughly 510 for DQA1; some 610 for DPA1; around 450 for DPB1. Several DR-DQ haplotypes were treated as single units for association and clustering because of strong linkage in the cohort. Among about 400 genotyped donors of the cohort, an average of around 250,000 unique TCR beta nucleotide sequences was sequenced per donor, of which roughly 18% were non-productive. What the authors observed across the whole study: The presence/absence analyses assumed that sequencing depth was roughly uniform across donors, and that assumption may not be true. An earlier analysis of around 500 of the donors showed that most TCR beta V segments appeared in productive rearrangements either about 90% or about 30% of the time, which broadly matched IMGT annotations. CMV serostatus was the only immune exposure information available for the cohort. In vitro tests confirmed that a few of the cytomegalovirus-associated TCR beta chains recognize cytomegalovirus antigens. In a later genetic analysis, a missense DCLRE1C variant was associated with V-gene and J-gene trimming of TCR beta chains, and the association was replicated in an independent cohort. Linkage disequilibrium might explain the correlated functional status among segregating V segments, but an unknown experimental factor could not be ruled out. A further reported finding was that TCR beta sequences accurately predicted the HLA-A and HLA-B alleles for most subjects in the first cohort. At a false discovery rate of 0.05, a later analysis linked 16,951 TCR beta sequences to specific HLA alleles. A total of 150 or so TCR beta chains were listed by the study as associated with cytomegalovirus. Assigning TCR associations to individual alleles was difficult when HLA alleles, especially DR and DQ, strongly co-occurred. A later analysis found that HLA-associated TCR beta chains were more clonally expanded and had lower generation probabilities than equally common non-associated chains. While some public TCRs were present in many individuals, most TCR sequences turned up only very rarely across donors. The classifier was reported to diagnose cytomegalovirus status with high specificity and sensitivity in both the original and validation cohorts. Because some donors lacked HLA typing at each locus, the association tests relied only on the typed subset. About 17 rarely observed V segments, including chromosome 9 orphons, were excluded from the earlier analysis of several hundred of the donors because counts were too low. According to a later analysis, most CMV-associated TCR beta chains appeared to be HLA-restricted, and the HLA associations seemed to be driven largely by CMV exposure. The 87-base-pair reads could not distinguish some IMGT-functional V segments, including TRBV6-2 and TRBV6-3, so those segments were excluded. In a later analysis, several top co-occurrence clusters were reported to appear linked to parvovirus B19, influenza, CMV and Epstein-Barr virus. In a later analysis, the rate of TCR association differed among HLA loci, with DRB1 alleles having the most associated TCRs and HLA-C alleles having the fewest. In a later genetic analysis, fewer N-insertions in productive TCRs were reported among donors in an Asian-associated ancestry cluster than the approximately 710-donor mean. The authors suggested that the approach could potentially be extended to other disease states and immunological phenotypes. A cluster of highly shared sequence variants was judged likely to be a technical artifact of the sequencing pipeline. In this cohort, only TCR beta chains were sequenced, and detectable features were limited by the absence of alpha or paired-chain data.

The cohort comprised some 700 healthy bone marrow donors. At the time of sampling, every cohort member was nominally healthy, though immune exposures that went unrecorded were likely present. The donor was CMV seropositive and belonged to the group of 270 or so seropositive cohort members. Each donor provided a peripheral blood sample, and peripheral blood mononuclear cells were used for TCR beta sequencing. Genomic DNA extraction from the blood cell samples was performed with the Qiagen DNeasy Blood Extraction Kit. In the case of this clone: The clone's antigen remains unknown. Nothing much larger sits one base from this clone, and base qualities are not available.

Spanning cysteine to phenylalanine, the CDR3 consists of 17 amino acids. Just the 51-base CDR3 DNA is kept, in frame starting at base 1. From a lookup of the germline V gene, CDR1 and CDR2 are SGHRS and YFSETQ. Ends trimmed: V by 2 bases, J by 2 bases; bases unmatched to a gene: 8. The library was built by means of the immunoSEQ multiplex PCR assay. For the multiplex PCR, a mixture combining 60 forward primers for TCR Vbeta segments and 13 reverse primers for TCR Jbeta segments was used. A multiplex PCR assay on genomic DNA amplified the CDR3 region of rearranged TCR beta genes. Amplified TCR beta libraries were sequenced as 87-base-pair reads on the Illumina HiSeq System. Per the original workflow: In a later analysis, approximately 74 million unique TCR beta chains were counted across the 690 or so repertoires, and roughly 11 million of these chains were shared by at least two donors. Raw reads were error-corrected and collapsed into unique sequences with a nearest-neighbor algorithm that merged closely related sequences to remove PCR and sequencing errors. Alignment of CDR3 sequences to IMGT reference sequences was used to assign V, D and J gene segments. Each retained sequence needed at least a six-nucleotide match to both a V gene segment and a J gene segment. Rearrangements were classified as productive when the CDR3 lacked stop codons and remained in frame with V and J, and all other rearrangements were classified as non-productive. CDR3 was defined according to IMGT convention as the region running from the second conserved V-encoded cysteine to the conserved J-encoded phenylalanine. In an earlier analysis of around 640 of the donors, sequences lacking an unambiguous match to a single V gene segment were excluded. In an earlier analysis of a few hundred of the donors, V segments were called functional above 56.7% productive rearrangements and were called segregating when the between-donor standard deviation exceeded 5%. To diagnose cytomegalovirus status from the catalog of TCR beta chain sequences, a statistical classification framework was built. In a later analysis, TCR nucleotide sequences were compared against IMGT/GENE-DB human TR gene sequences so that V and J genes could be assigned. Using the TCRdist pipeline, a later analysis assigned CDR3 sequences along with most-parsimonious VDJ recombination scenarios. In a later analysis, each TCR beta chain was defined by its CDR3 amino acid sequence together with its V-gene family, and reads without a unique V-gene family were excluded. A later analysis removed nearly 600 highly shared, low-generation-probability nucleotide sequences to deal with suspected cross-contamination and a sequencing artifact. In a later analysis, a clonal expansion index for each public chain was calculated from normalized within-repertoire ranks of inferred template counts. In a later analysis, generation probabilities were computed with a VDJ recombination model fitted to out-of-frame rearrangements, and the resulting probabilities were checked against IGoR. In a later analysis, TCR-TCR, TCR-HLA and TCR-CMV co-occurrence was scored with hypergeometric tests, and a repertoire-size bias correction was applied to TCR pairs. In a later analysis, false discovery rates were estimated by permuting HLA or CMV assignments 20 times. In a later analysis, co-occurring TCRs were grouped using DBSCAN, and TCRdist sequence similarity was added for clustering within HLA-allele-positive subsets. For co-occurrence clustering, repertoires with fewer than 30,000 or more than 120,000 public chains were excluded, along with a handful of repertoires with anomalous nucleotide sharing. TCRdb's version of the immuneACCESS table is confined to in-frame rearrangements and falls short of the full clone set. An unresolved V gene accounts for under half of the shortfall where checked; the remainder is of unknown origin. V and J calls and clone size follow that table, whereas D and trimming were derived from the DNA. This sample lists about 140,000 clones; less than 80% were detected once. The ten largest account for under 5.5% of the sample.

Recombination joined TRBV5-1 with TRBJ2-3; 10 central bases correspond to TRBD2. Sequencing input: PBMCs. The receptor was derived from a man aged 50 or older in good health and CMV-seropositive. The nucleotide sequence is TGCGCCAGCAGCTTCCCCACAAGCGGGAGGGCCACAGATACGCAGTATTTT. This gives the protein CASSFPTSGRATDTQYF.